This T cell receptor (beta chain) is drawn from a study of CD8 T cells in ankylosing spondylitis. TCRdb recomputed calls from the 5' RACE reads with MiXCR, one row per CDR3 protein. The table shows fewer than 250,000 distinct CDR3 sequences, with roughly 24% occurring only once. The CDR3 covers 14 residues. Germline-derived CDR1 and CDR2 are SGHVS and FQNEAQ. Losses at the gene ends were 0 bases for V and 15 bases for J; bases not matched to a gene: 9. This clonotype came up many times. What was sequenced was blood, either unsorted or a sorted T cell fraction (not recorded which). This TCR was sampled from a male donor with ankylosing spondylitis or in good health (not recorded which). The gene calls are TRBV7-8 and TRBJ2-4; 9 bases agree with TRBD1. CDR3 nucleotide sequence: TGTGCCAGCAGCTTAGCGGGACAGGGTATTTTGCCGTACTTC. This codes for CASSLAGQGILPYF. Filled out from reference TRBV7-8 and TRBJ2-4, the complete variable domain reads GAGVSQSPRYKVAKRGQDVALRCDPISGHVSLFWYQQALGQGPEFLTYFQNEAQLDKSGLPSDRFFAERPEGSVSTLKIQRTQQEDSAVYLCASSLAGQGILPYFGAGTRLSVL.